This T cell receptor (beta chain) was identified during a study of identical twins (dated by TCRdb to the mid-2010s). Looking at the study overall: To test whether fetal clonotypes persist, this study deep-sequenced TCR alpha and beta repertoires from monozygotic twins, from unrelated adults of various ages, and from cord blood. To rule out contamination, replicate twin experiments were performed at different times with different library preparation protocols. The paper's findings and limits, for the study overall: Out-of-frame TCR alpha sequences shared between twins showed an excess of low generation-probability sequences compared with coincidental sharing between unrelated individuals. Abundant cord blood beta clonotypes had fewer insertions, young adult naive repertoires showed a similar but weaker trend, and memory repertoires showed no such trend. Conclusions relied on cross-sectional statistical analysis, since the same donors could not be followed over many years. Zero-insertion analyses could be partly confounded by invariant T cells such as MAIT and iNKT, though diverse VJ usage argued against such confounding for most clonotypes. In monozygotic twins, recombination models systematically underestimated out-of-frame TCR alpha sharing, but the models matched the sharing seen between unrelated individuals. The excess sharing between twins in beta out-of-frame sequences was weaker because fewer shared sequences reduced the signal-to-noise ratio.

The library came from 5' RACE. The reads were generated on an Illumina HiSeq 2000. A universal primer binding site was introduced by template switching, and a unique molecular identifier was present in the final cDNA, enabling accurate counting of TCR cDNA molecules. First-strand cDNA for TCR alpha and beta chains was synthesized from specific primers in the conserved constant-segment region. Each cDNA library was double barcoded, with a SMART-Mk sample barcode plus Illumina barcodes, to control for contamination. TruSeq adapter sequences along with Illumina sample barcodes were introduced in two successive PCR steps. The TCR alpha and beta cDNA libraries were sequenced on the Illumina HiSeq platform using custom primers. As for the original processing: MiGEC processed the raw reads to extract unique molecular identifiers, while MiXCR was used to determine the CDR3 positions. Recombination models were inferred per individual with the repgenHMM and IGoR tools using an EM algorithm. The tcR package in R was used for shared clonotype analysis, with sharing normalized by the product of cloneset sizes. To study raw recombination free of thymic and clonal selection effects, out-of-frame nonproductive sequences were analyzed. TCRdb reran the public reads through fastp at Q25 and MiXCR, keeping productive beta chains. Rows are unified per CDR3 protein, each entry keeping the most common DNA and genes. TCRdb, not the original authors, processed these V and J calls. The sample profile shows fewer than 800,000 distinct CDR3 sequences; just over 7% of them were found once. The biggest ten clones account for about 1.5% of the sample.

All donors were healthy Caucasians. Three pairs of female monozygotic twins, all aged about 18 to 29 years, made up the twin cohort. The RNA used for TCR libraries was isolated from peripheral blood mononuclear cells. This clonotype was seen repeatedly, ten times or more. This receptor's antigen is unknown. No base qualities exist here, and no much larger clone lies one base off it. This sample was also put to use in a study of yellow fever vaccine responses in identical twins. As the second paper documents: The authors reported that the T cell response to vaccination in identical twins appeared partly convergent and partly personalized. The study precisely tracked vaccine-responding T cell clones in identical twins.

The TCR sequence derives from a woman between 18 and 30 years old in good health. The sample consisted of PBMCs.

The CDR3 sequence is CASSLRGGGTTGELFF. At the DNA level, the sequence is TGTGCCAGCAGCTTACGCGGGGGGGGCACCACCGGGGAGCTGTTTTTT. The rearrangement combines TRBV7-9 with TRBJ2-2; 9 bases in the junction line up with TRBD2. Via the germline V gene (reference sequence), CDR1 is SEHNR and CDR2 FQNEAQ. After removal of 2 bases from V and 4 bases from J, the junction retains 5 bases not matched to a gene. The CDR3 runs 16 residues from the cysteine to the phenylalanine. The CDR3 DNA has 48 bases and is translated from base 1. The full variable domain, with segments outside the CDR3 supplied by the reference TRBV7-9 and TRBJ2-2 proteins, appears as DTGVSQNPRHKITKRGQNVTFRCDPISEHNRLYWYRQTLGQGPEFLTYFQNEAQLEKSRLLSDRFSAERPKGSFSTLEIQRTEQGDSAMYLCASSLRGGGTTGELFFGEGSRLTVL.